The 4 T cell receptor beta chains given below trace back to one sample, sequenced in a study of T cell responses to AZD1222 COVID-19 vaccine. Sequenced by immunoSEQ multiplex PCR; TCRdb stores in-frame clones only, minus some. Of 100,000 to 150,000 clones in the sample, more than 75% were seen once. Source: peripheral blood, taken on day 0 of AZD1222 vaccination. All receptors come from an adult in good health.

This chain uses TRBV3-1 (or the pseudogene TRBV3-2) with TRBJ1-4, with TRBD1 matching 7 bases. The V segment lost 4 bases and the J segment 4 bases; nucleotides outside the gene matches: 3. The CDR3 consists of 14 residues. Germline V gives CDR1 LGHDT, CDR2 YNNKEL (reference sequence). The CDR3 region has the DNA TGTGCCAGCAGCCGAGGGACAGTTAATGAAAAACTGTTTTTT. It translates to CASSRGTVNEKLFF.

This clone came up once. The chain couples TRBV27 to TRBJ1-6; D possibly corresponds to TRBD1 (6 bases). Germline CDR1 MNHEY, CDR2 SMNVEV (reference sequence). This CDR3 has 15 amino acids. The V end was cut by 7 bases, the J end by 1 base, with 11 bases between. This CDR3 reads CASNLQGSYNSPLHF. The CDR3, as DNA: TGTGCCAGCAATCTACAGGGTTCCTATAATTCACCCCTCCACTTT.

The V gene is TRBV10-2, the J gene TRBJ1-2; perhaps TRBD1 as D (5 bases). Trimming cost V 4 bases and J 7 bases, with 22 bases left between them. The CDR3 has 16 residues. Germline V lookup: CDR1 WSHSY, CDR2 SAAADI. Written as DNA, the CDR3 is TGCGCCAGCAGTGTTTGGGGGGGAAGTAAGTCGGCTGGCTACACCTTC. It translates to CASSVWGGSKSAGYTF.

CDR3 DNA sequence: TGTGCCAGCAGCCCGGCCGGGAGGGAGGGGGCAGATACGCAGTATTTT. Encoded protein: CASSPAGREGADTQYF. The chain uses TRBV5-4 and TRBJ2-3; 8 bases agree with TRBD2. CDR1 is SGHNT and CDR2 is YYREEE in the germline V gene (reference sequence). With V trimmed by 4 bases and J by 4 bases, 11 bases remained unmatched. The CDR3 length is 16 residues. The whole variable domain, filled in from reference TRBV5-4 and TRBJ2-3, reads ETGVTQSPTHLIKTRGQQVTLRCSSQSGHNTVSWYQQALGQGPQFIFQYYREEENGRGNFPPRFSGLQFPNYSSELNVNALELDDSALYLCASSPAGREGADTQYFGPGTRLTVL.